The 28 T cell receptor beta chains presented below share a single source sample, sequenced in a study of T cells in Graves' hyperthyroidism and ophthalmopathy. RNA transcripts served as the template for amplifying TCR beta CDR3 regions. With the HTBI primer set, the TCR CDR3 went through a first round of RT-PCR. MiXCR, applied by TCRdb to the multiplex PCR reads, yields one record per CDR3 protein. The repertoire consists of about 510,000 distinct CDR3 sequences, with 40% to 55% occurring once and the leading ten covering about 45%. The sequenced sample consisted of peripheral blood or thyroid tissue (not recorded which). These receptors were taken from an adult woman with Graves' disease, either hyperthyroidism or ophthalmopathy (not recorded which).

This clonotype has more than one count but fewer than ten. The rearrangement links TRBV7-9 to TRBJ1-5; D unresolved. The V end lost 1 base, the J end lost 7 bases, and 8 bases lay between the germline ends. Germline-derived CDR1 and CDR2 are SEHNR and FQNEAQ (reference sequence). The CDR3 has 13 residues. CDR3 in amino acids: CASSLEREQPQHF. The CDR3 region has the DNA TGTGCCAGCAGCTTAGAACGGGAACAGCCCCAGCATTTT. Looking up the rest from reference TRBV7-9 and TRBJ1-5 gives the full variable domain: DTGVSQNPRHKITKRGQNVTFRCDPISEHNRLYWYRQTLGQGPEFLTYFQNEAQLEKSRLLSDRFSAERPKGSFSTLEIQRTEQGDSAMYLCASSLEREQPQHFGDGTRLSIL.

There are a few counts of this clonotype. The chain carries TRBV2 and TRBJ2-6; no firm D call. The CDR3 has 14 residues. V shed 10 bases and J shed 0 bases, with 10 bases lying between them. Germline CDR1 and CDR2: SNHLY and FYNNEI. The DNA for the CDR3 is TGTGCCAAGCAAGAGTTCTCTGGGGCCAACGTCCTGACTTTC. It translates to CAKQEFSGANVLTF.

The CDR3 loop is CAIRDTSGNTEAFF. The CDR3 nucleotides read TGTGCCATCAGGGATACTAGCGGGAACACTGAAGCTTTCTTT. V gene TRBV10-3 combines with J gene TRBJ1-1; the D is unclear. Trimming took 6 bases from V and 1 from J, leaving 12 bases between them. Germline CDR1 ENHRY, CDR2 SYGVKD. This CDR3 is built from 14 residues.

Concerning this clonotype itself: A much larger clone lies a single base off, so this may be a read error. CDR3 loop: CASGDNTEAFF. Here the CDR3 DNA reads TGTGCCAGCGGGGATAACACTGAAGCTTTCTTT. This chain connects TRBV6-1 to TRBJ1-1; D unresolved. CDR3 length: 11 amino acids. Between the trimmed V and J ends, which lost 8 bases and 2 bases, there was a span of 6 bases. The germline CDR1 and CDR2 sequences are MNHNS and SASEGT.

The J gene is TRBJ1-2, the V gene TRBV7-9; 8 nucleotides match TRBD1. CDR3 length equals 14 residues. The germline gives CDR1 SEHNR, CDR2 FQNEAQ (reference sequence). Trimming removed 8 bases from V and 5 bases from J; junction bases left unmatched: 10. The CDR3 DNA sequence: TGTGCCAGCGGCAGTTCCGACAGGGGATATGGCTACACCTTC. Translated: CASGSSDRGYGYTF.

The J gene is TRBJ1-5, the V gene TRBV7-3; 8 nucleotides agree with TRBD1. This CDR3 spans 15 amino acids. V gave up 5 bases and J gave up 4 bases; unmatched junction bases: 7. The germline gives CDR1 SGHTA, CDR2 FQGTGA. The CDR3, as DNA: TGTGCCAGCAGCGGAGGACAGGGTCGTAATCAGCCCCAGCATTTT. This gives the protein CASSGGQGRNQPQHF.

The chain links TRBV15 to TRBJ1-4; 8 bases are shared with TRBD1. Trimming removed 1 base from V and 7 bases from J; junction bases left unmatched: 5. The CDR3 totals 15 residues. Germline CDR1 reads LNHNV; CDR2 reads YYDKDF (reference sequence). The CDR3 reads CATSRGGGTGEKLFF. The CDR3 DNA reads TGTGCCACCAGCAGAGGGGGGGGGACAGGTGAAAAACTGTTTTTT.

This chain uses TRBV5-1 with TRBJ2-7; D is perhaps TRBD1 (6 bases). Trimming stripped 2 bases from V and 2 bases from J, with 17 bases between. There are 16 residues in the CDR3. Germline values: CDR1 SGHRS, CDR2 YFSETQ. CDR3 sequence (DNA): TGCGCCAGCAGCTTCCCGGACAGAGGAGCGGCCTACGAGCAGTACTTC. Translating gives CASSFPDRGAAYEQYF.

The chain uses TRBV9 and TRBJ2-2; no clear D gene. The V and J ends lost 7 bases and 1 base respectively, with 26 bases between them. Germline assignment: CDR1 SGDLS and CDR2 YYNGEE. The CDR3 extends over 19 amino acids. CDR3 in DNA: TGTGCCAGCTCACCACTTGAATACGTGATGGTGCTGAACACCGGGGAGCTGTTTTTT. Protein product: CASSPLEYVMVLNTGELFF.

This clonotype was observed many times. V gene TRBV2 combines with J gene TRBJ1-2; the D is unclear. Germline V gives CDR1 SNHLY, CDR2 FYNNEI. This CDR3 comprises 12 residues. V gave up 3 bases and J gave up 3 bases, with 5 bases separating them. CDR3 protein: CASSEIDYGYTF. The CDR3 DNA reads TGTGCCAGCAGTGAGATCGACTATGGCTACACCTTC.

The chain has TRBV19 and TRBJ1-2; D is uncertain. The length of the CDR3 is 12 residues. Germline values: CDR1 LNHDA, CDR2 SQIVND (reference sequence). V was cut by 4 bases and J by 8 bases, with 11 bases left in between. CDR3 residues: CASSTVVEGYTF. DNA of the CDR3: TGTGCCAGTAGTACAGTCGTAGAAGGCTACACCTTC.

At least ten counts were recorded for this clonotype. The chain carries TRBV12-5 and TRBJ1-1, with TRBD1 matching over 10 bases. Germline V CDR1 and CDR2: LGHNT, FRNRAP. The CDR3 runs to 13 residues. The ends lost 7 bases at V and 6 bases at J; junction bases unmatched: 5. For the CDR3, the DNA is TGTGCTAGTGCAATGGGGACAGGGGCTGAAGCTTTCTTT. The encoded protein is CASAMGTGAEAFF.

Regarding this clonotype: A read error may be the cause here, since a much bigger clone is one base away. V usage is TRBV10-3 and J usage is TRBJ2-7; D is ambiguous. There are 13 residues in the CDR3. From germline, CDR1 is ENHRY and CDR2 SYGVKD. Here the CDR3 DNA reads TGTGCCAGCAGTTACCTCTACCTCTACGAGCGGTACTTC. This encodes CASSYLYLYERYF.

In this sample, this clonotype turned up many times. The chain's CDR3 is CASSGTGISGANVLTF. In DNA, the CDR3 is TGTGCCAGCAGCGGAACAGGGATCTCTGGGGCCAACGTCCTGACTTTC. The chain combines TRBV7-2 with TRBJ2-6, with D possibly TRBD1 on 6 matching bases. Trimming took 5 bases from V and 0 from J, leaving 11 bases between them. This CDR3 is built from 16 residues. Germline V gene lookup returns CDR1 SGHTA and CDR2 FQGNSA.

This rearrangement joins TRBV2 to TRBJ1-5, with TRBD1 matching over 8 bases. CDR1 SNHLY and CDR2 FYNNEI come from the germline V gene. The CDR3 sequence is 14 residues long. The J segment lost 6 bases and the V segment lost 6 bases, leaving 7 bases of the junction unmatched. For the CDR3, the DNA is TGTGCCAGCAGGGAGGACAGGGACGTTCAGCCCCAGCATTTT. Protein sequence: CASREDRDVQPQHF.

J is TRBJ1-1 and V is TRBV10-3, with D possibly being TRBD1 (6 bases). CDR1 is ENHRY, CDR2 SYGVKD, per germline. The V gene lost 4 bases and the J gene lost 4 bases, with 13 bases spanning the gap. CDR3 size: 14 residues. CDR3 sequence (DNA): TGTGCCATCAGTGCGCAGGGGACGATCACTGAAGCTTTCTTT. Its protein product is CAISAQGTITEAFF.

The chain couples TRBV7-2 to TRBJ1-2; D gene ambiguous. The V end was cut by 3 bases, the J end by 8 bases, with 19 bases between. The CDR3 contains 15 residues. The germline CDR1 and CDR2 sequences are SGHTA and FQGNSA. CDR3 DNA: TGTGCCAGCAGCTTCCCAGGTCTTGGACTCGGGGGCTACACCTTC. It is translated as CASSFPGLGLGGYTF.

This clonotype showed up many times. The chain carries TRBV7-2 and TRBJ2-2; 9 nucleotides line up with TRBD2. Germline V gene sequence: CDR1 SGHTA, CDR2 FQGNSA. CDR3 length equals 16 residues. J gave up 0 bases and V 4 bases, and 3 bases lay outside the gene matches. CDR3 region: CASSSRLAANTGELFF. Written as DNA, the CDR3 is TGTGCCAGCAGCTCCAGACTAGCGGCGAACACCGGGGAGCTGTTTTTT.

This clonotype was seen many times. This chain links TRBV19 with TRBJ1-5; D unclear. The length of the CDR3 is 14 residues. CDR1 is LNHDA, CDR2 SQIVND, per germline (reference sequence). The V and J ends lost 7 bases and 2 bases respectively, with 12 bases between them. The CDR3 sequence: CASTSFYGNQPQHF. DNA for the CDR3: TGTGCCAGTACGTCTTTCTACGGCAATCAGCCCCAGCATTTT.

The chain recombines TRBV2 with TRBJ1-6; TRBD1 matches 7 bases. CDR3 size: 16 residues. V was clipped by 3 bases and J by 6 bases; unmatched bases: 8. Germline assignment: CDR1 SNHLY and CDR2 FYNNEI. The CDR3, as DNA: TGTGCCAGCAGTGAGGGGGACAGCCGTTTTAATTCACCCCTCCACTTT. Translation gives CASSEGDSRFNSPLHF.

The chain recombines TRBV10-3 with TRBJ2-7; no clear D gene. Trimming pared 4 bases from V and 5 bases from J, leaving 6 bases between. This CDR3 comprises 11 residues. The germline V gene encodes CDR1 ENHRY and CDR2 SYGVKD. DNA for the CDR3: TGTGCCATCAGTGGATACAACGAGCAGTACTTC. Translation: CAISGYNEQYF.

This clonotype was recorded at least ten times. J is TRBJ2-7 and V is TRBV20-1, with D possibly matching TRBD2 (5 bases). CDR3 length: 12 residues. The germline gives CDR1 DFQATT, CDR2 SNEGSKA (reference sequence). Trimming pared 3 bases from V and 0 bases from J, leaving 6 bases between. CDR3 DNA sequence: TGCAGTGCTAGGAGCGGCTCCTACGAGCAGTACTTC. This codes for CSARSGSYEQYF.

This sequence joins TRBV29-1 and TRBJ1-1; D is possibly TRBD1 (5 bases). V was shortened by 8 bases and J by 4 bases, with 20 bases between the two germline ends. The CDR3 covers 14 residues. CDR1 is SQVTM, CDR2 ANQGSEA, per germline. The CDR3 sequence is CSTPRGSQGTEAFF. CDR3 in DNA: TGCAGCACCCCCCGAGGTTCCCAGGGCACTGAAGCTTTCTTT.

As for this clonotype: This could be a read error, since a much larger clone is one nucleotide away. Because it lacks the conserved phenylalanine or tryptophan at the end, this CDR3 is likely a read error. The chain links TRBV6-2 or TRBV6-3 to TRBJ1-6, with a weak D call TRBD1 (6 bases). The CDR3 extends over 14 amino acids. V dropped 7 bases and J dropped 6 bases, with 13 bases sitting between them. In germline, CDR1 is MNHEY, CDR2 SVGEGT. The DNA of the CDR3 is TGTGCCAGCATCTCGACAGGAGCTAATTCACCCCTCCACTCT. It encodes CASISTGANSPLHS.

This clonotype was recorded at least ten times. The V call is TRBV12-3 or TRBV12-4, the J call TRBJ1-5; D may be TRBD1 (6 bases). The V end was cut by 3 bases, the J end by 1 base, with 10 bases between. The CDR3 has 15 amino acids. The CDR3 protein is CASSLQGRSNQPQHF. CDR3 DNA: TGTGCCAGCAGTTTGCAGGGGCGGAGCAATCAGCCCCAGCATTTT.

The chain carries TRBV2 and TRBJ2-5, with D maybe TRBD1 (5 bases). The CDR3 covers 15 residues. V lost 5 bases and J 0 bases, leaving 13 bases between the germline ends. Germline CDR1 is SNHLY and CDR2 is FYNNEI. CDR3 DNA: TGTGCCAGCAGTTACAACCCGGACAACCAAGAGACCCAGTACTTC. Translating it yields CASSYNPDNQETQYF.

The CDR3 spells CASSEASINQPQHF. CDR3 coding DNA: TGTGCCAGTAGTGAGGCTAGTATTAATCAGCCCCAGCATTTT. The chain links TRBV19 to TRBJ1-5, with D unclear. Trimming pared 5 bases from V and 4 bases from J, leaving 12 bases between. The CDR3 spans 14 residues. Germline CDR1 and CDR2: LNHDA and SQIVND (reference sequence).

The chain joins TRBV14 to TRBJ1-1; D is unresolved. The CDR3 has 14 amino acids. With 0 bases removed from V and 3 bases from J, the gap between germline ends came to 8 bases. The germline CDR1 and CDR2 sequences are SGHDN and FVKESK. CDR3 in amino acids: CASSQEREDTEAFF. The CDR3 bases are TGTGCCAGCAGCCAAGAACGGGAGGACACTGAAGCTTTCTTT. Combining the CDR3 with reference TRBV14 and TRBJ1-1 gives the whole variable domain EAGVTQFPSHSVIEKGQTVTLRCDPISGHDNLYWYRRVMGKEIKFLLHFVKESKQDESGMPNNRFLAERTGGTYSTLKVQPAELEDSGVYFCASSQEREDTEAFFGQGTRLTVV.